The 28 T cell receptor beta chains presented below share a single source sample, sequenced in a study of somatic mutations in cytotoxic T cells in rheumatoid arthritis. Generated by immunoSEQ multiplex PCR, the TCRdb table keeps only in-frame clones and is missing some. In the table there are roughly 32,000 clones, 82% of which are singletons. Input material: CD8+ T cells sorted from blood. The origin of the receptors is an adult with rheumatoid arthritis.

V gene TRBV5-8 combines with J gene TRBJ1-5; tentative D call: TRBD1 (6 bases). V shed 4 bases and J shed 0 bases, with 20 bases lying between them. Germline V gene sequence: CDR1 SGHTS, CDR2 YDEGEE. This CDR3 is built from 18 residues. In DNA form, the CDR3 reads TGTGCCAGCAGCCAGTTGCCCGGACAGTTTTATAGCAATCAGCCCCAGCATTTT. Translation: CASSQLPGQFYSNQPQHF.

The V and J genes are TRBV30 and TRBJ2-7, with TRBD2 matching over 12 bases. The CDR3 has 17 residues. The V gene end was trimmed by 1 base and the J gene end by 8 bases; junction bases not matched to a gene: 15. CDR1 is GTSNPN, CDR2 SVGIG, per germline (reference sequence). In DNA form, the CDR3 reads TGTGCCTGGAGTGCTTCGTCCGGGACTAGCGGGCCTAGGAAGCAGTACTTC. Translated: CAWSASSGTSGPRKQYF.

The chain employs TRBV6-5 and TRBJ2-7; tentative D call: TRBD2 (5 bases). CDR1 MNHEY and CDR2 SVGAGI come from the germline V gene. This CDR3 contains 16 residues. V was pared by 0 bases and J by 6 bases, with 18 bases between. The chain's CDR3 is CASSYSRVITNGEQYF. CDR3 nucleotide sequence: TGTGCCAGCAGTTACTCGCGGGTGATAACTAATGGCGAGCAGTACTTC.

The rearrangement links TRBV7-9 to TRBJ2-5; 8 bases align to TRBD1. Germline assignment: CDR1 SEHNR and CDR2 FQNEAQ (reference sequence). This CDR3 is built from 18 residues. Losses at the gene ends were 5 bases for V and 4 bases for J; bases not matched to a gene: 18. CDR3 in DNA: TGTGCCAGCAGCCCGCTGACAGGGGCAGGAATCTGGTTAGAGACCCAGTACTTC. Translated, it gives CASSPLTGAGIWLETQYF.

V is TRBV4-3 and J is TRBJ2-2; TRBD1 matches at 8 bases. Trimming at V came to 3 bases and at J to 6 bases, leaving 6 bases not matched to a gene. Per germline, CDR1 LGHNA and CDR2 YSLEER. The CDR3 totals 15 residues. The CDR3 DNA reads TGCGCCAGCAGCCACTCGACAGGGGACCCCGGGGAGCTGTTTTTT. Translation gives CASSHSTGDPGELFF.

In this sample, this clone turned up a few times. CDR3 protein: CASSLAPGGGTEAFF. The CDR3 region has the DNA TGTGCCAGCAGCTTAGCGCCAGGCGGGGGCACTGAAGCTTTCTTT. The chain has TRBV11-1 and TRBJ1-1, with D maybe TRBD1 (5 bases). Germline V lookup: CDR1 SGHAT, CDR2 FQDESV (reference sequence). The CDR3 runs 15 residues. The V gene lost 0 bases and the J gene lost 4 bases, with 12 bases spanning the gap.

The gene calls are TRBV18 and TRBJ1-1; possibly TRBD1 for D (5 bases). The CDR3 runs to 16 residues. The V gene's germline CDR1 is KGHSH and CDR2 LQKENI. V shed 2 bases and J shed 0 bases, with 13 bases lying between them. The chain's CDR3 is CASSPKGTDLNTEAFF. CDR3 nucleotide sequence: TGTGCCAGCTCACCAAAGGGGACGGATTTGAACACTGAAGCTTTCTTT. Full variable domain (remainder filled in from reference TRBV18 and TRBJ1-1): NAGVMQNPRHLVRRRGQEARLRCSPMKGHSHVYWYRQLPEEGLKFMVYLQKENIIDESGMPKERFSAEFPKEGPSILRIQQVVRGDSAAYFCASSPKGTDLNTEAFFGQGTRLTVV.

This clone came up once. The rearrangement links TRBV28 to TRBJ2-5, with 9 bases aligning to TRBD2. Germline V CDR1 and CDR2: MDHEN, SYDVKM. This CDR3 spans 15 amino acids. Trimming removed 6 bases from V and 1 base from J; junction bases left unmatched: 6. As DNA, the CDR3 is TGTGCCAGCAGAAACAGGACTAGCGCCCAAGAGACCCAGTACTTC. It translates to CASRNRTSAQETQYF.

The J gene is TRBJ2-7, the V gene TRBV11-2; D gene uncertain. The germline V and J ends were trimmed by 3 bases and 0 bases, with 12 bases remaining between them. Germline V lookup: CDR1 SGHAT, CDR2 FQNNGV. The CDR3 runs 15 residues. CDR3 sequence reads: CASSFQGRHSYEQYF. CDR3 DNA sequence: TGTGCCAGCAGCTTTCAAGGCCGCCACTCCTACGAGCAGTACTTC.

The rearrangement uses TRBV10-2 and TRBJ2-2, with TRBD2 matching over 7 bases. The J segment lost 5 bases and the V segment lost 10 bases, leaving 7 bases of the junction unmatched. CDR1 and CDR2 (germline): WSHSY, SAAADI. The CDR3 sequence is 13 residues long. In DNA, the CDR3 is TGCGCCATCGTCCTCGGGGGGACCGGGGAGCTGTTTTTT. This translates into CAIVLGGTGELFF.

The chain uses TRBV30 and TRBJ1-4; no clear D. V was pared by 1 base and J by 7 bases, with 10 bases between. This CDR3 is built from 13 residues. The germline gives CDR1 GTSNPN, CDR2 SVGIG (reference sequence). CDR3 DNA sequence: TGTGCCTGGAGTGACCCACGGGTTGAAAAACTGTTTTTT. Translating it yields CAWSDPRVEKLFF.

CDR3 protein: CSVEVMDRGNYEQYF. Written as DNA, the CDR3 is TGCAGCGTTGAAGTCATGGACCGGGGGAACTACGAGCAGTACTTC. The chain carries TRBV29-1 and TRBJ2-7, with D possibly TRBD2 on 6 matching bases. V dropped 1 base and J dropped 3 bases, with 16 bases sitting between them. This CDR3 has 15 amino acids. Germline V gene lookup returns CDR1 SQVTM and CDR2 ANQGSEA.

This rearrangement joins TRBV7-9 to TRBJ1-1, with TRBD1 as a possible D gene (6 bases). Germline V CDR1 and CDR2: SEHNR, FQNEAQ (reference sequence). The CDR3 covers 13 residues. V was trimmed by 6 bases and J by 5 bases, leaving 13 bases between them. As DNA, the CDR3 is TGTGCCAGCAGAGCGCCGAGGGGGACTGAAGCTTTCTTT. It specifies CASRAPRGTEAFF.

The V and J genes are TRBV23-1 and TRBJ1-2; TRBD1 aligns across 8 bases. TRBV23-1 is filed as an ORF, its function uncertain. The CDR3 has 15 amino acids. Trimming took 4 bases from V and 2 from J; bases not matched to a gene: 6. The chain's CDR3 is CASSRTGTGNYGYTF. DNA for the CDR3: TGCGCCAGCAGTCGAACCGGGACAGGAAACTATGGCTACACCTTC.

Note on this clone: The sample holds other DNA sequences that translate to the same CDR3. The chain uses TRBV28 and TRBJ1-1; D remains ambiguous. Trimming stripped 6 bases from V and 6 bases from J, with 17 bases between. This CDR3 comprises 14 residues. The V gene's germline CDR1 is MDHEN and CDR2 SYDVKM. The CDR3 loop is CASSLSRGRAEAFF. Here the CDR3 DNA reads TGTGCCAGCAGCCTCAGTCGGGGTAGGGCTGAAGCTTTCTTT.

V and J are TRBV19 and TRBJ1-5, with D unclear. This CDR3 has 15 amino acids. Germline loops: CDR1 LNHDA, CDR2 SQIVND (reference sequence). Deletions cut 6 bases from V and 0 bases from J, with 12 bases between. The CDR3 is CASSLQQYSNQPQHF. The CDR3 nucleotides are TGTGCCAGTAGCCTCCAGCAGTATAGCAATCAGCCCCAGCATTTT.

The chain combines TRBV7-2 with TRBJ1-1; 7 nucleotides line up with TRBD1. Germline V gene sequence: CDR1 SGHTA, CDR2 FQGNSA. V lost 5 bases, J lost 5 bases, and 17 bases stayed unmatched. The CDR3 has 17 residues. The CDR3 DNA follows: TGTGCCAGCAGCGATCATCAAGAGAAGGGGGCGCGAACTGAAGCTTTCTTT. Translated, it gives CASSDHQEKGARTEAFF.

V usage is TRBV11-2 and J usage is TRBJ1-1, with 7 bases aligning to TRBD1. Germline CDR1 and CDR2: SGHAT and FQNNGV. This CDR3 has 12 amino acids. V was clipped by 6 bases and J by 9 bases; unmatched bases: 7. CDR3 sequence (DNA): TGTGCCAGCAGTGGACAGGAGCGCAAAGCTTTCTTT. This codes for CASSGQERKAFF.

The gene calls are TRBV5-1 and TRBJ2-7; TRBD2 matches 7 bases. Germline values: CDR1 SGHRS, CDR2 YFSETQ. This CDR3 comprises 15 residues. Unmatched junction bases numbered 11, after V lost 4 bases and J lost 4 bases. The CDR3 DNA is TGCGCCAGCAGCCCGCCCAGCGGGGTTGTGTACGAGCAGTACTTC. This gives the protein CASSPPSGVVYEQYF. Using reference TRBV5-1 and TRBJ2-7 for the parts outside the CDR3, the full variable domain is KAGVTQTPRYLIKTRGQQVTLSCSPISGHRSVSWYQQTPGQGLQFLFEYFSETQRNKGNFPGRFSGRQFSNSRSEMNVSTLELGDSALYLCASSPPSGVVYEQYFGPGTRLTVT.

This clone was recorded only once. V usage is TRBV5-1 and J usage is TRBJ1-1, with D uncertain. Between the trimmed V and J ends, which lost 0 bases and 2 bases, there was a span of 5 bases. Germline V CDR1 and CDR2: SGHRS, YFSETQ. CDR3 length equals 13 residues. CDR3 in amino acids: CASSLGSNTEAFF. In DNA form, the CDR3 reads TGCGCCAGCAGCTTGGGCTCCAACACTGAAGCTTTCTTT.

The rearrangement joins TRBV9 to TRBJ2-1; 8 positions match TRBD2. This CDR3 is 16 amino acids long. After removal of 0 bases from V and 2 bases from J, the junction contained 4 bases not matched to a gene. Germline V gene lookup returns CDR1 SGDLS and CDR2 YYNGEE. The CDR3 sequence is CASSVGRGAAYNEQFF. CDR3 DNA sequence: TGTGCCAGCAGCGTAGGGCGGGGGGCTGCCTACAATGAGCAGTTCTTC.

The chain combines TRBV5-6 with TRBJ2-1; 12 bases align to TRBD2. After removal of 4 bases from V and 4 bases from J, the junction contained 12 bases not matched to a gene. This CDR3 contains 18 residues. Germline loops: CDR1 SGHDT, CDR2 YYEEEE. Here the CDR3 DNA reads TGTGCCAGCAGCCAACTAGCGGGAGGCCCCCTGAATTACAATGAGCAGTTCTTC. Residues: CASSQLAGGPLNYNEQFF.

This chain links TRBV29-1 with TRBJ2-1; D gene uncertain. V gave up 7 bases and J gave up 0 bases, with 13 bases separating them. The CDR3 is 14 amino acids. Germline CDR1 reads SQVTM; CDR2 reads ANQGSEA. CDR3 DNA sequence: TGCAGCGCCCCATGGATGAGCTCCTACAATGAGCAGTTCTTC. Its protein is CSAPWMSSYNEQFF.

The chain employs TRBV6-1 and TRBJ2-1, with 10 bases that match TRBD2. The CDR3 loop spans 15 amino acids. V trimming: 2 bases; J trimming: 8 bases; junction bases outside the gene matches: 6. The germline gives CDR1 MNHNS, CDR2 SASEGT. Written as DNA, the CDR3 is TGTGCCAGCAGTGAACTAGCGGGAGTCGAAGATGAGCAGTTCTTC. Its translation is CASSELAGVEDEQFF.

This sequence joins TRBV20-1 and TRBJ1-2; the match to TRBD1 covers 8 bases. V trimming: 6 bases; J trimming: 8 bases; junction bases outside the gene matches: 5. The CDR3 contains 11 residues. Germline-derived CDR1 and CDR2 are DFQATT and SNEGSKA (reference sequence). This CDR3 is CSAPDRDGYTF. Here the CDR3 DNA reads TGCAGTGCCCCGGACAGGGACGGCTACACCTTC.

This CDR3 reads CASSSFWDRRGNEQFF. CDR3 DNA: TGTGCCAGCAGCTCGTTCTGGGACCGTCGGGGGAATGAGCAGTTCTTC. The V and J genes are TRBV11-3 and TRBJ2-1, with a tentative D call TRBD2 (6 bases). The V gene lost 4 bases and the J gene lost 7 bases, with 20 bases spanning the gap. CDR3 size: 16 residues. CDR1 SGHNT and CDR2 YENEEA come from the germline V gene. The full variable domain, its missing parts supplied by reference TRBV11-3 and TRBJ2-1, is EAGVVQSPRYKIIEKKQPVAFWCNPISGHNTLYWYLQNLGQGPELLIRYENEEAVDDSQLPKDRFSAERLKGVDSTLKIQPAELGDSAVYLCASSSFWDRRGNEQFFGPGTRLTVL.

The chain links TRBV27 to TRBJ1-2; tentatively, D is TRBD1 (5 bases). V dropped 3 bases and J dropped 6 bases, with 11 bases sitting between them. The CDR3 loop spans 13 amino acids. The V gene's germline CDR1 is MNHEY and CDR2 SMNVEV (reference sequence). DNA of the CDR3: TGTGCCAGCAGTTTTTCCGGGGCTGATGGCTACACCTTC. It yields the protein CASSFSGADGYTF.

This chain uses TRBV9 with TRBJ2-7, with D perhaps TRBD2 (5 bases). CDR1 SGDLS and CDR2 YYNGEE come from the germline V gene. V was pared by 4 bases and J by 0 bases, with 5 bases between. The CDR3 sequence is 12 residues long. CDR3 bases: TGTGCCAGCAGCCGGGGCTCCTACGAGCAGTACTTC. This sequence encodes CASSRGSYEQYF.